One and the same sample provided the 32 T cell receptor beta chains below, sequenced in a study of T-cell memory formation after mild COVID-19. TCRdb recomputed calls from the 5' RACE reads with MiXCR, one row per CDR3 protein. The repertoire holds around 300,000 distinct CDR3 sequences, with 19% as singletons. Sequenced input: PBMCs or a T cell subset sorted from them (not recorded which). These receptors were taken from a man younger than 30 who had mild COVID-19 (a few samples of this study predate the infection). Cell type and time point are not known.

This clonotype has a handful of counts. For the CDR3, the DNA is TGTGCCAGCAGTTGGGAGGGAGTGGAGCAGTACGTC. Translation: CASSWEGVEQYV. The rearrangement uses TRBV6-6 and TRBJ2-7; 7 nucleotides match TRBD2. This CDR3 region has 12 residues. CDR1 and CDR2 from the germline V gene are MNHNY and SVGAGI (reference sequence). V dropped 4 bases and J dropped 7; count of bases not matched to a gene: 4.

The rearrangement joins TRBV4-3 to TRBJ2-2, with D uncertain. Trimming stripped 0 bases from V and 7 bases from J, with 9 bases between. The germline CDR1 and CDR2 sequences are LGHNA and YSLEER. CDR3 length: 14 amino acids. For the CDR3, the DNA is TGCGCCAGCAGCCAAGATGGAAGTATCGGGGAGCTGTTTTTT. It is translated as CASSQDGSIGELFF.

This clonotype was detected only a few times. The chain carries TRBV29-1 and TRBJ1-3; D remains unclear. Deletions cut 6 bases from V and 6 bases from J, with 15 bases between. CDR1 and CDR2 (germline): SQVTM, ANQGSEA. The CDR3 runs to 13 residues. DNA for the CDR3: TGCAGCGTGGCCAAGGCCGGGCAAAACACCATATATTTT. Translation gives CSVAKAGQNTIYF.

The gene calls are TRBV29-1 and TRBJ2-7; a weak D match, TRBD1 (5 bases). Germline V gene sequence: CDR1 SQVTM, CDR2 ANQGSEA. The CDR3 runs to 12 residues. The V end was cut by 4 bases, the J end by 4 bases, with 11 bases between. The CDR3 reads CSVVNRQYEQYF. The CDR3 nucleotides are TGCAGCGTTGTCAACAGGCAGTACGAGCAGTACTTC.

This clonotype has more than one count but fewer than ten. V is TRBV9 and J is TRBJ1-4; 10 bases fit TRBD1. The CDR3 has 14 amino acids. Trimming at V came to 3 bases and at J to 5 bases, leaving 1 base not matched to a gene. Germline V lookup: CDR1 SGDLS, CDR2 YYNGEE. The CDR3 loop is CASSADRGNEKLFF. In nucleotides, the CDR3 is TGTGCCAGCAGCGCGGACAGGGGGAATGAAAAACTGTTTTTT.

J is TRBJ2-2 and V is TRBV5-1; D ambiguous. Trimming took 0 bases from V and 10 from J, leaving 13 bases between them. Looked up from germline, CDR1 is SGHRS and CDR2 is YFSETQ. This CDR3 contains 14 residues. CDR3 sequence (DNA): TGCGCCAGCAGCTTGGCCTTCCTCAGCCTGGAGCTGTTTTTT. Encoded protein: CASSLAFLSLELFF. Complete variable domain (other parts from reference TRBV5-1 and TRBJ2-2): KAGVTQTPRYLIKTRGQQVTLSCSPISGHRSVSWYQQTPGQGLQFLFEYFSETQRNKGNFPGRFSGRQFSNSRSEMNVSTLELGDSALYLCASSLAFLSLELFFGEGSRLTVL.

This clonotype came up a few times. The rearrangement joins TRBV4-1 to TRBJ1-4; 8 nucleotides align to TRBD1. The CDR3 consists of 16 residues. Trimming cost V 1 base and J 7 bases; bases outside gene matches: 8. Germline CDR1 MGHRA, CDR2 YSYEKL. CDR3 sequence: CASSQANRGKGEKLFF. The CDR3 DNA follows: TGCGCCAGCAGCCAAGCAAACAGGGGGAAGGGTGAAAAACTGTTTTTT.

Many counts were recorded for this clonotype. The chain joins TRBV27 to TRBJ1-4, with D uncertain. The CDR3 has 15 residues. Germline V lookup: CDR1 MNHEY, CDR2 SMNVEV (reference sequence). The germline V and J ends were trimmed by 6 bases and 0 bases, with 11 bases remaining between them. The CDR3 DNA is TGTGCCAGCAGCCCCGTTTGGGCAACTAATGAAAAACTGTTTTTT. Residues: CASSPVWATNEKLFF.

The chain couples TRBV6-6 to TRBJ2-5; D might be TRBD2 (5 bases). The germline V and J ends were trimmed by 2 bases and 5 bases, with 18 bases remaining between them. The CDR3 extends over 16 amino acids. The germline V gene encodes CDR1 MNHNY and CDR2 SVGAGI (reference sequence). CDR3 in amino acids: CASSYPIPPGEETQYF. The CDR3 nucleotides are TGTGCCAGCAGTTACCCGATACCCCCCGGGGAGGAGACCCAGTACTTC.

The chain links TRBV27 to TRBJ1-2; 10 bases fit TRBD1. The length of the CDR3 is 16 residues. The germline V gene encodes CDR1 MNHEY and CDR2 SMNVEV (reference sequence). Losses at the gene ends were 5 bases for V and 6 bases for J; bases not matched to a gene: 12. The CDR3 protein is CASSPSPGQGFDGYTF. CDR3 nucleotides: TGTGCCAGCAGTCCGTCACCGGGACAGGGGTTCGATGGCTACACCTTC.

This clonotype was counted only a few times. The CDR3 DNA follows: TGTGCCAGCAGCTTAGTTCTGGGATCGACAGATACGCAGTATTTT. Translating it yields CASSLVLGSTDTQYF. The rearrangement links TRBV11-1 to TRBJ2-3; D gene uncertain. The CDR3 extends over 15 amino acids. Trimming cost V 1 base and J 3 bases, with 11 bases left between them. CDR1 SGHAT and CDR2 FQDESV come from the germline V gene (reference sequence).

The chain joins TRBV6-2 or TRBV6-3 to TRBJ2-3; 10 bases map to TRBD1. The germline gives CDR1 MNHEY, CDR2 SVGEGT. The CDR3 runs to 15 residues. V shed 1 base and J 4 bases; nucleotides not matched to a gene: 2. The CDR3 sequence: CASSYLGQGPDTQYF. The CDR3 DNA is TGTGCCAGCAGTTACTTGGGACAGGGGCCAGATACGCAGTATTTT.

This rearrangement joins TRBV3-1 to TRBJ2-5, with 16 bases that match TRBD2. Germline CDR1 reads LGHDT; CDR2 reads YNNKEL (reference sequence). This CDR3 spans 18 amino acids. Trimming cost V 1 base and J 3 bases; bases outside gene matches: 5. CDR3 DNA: TGTGCCAGCAGCCAAGGTGGGACTAGCGGGGGGGCCGAAGAGACCCAGTACTTC. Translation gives CASSQGGTSGGAEETQYF.

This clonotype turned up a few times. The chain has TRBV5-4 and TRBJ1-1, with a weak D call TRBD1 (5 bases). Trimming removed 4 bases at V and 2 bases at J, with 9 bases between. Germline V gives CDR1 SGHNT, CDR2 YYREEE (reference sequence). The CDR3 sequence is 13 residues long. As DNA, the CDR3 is TGTGCCAGCAGCGGGGGGGGTAACACTGAAGCTTTCTTT. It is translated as CASSGGGNTEAFF.

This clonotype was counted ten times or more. The CDR3 DNA sequence: TGCGCCAGCAGCCAGGGGACAGGCTACGAGCAGTACTTC. Protein product: CASSQGTGYEQYF. This sequence joins TRBV4-3 and TRBJ2-7; the match to TRBD1 covers 8 bases. The CDR3 consists of 13 residues. Per germline, CDR1 LGHNA and CDR2 YSLEER. The ends lost 3 bases at V and 3 bases at J; junction bases unmatched: 1.

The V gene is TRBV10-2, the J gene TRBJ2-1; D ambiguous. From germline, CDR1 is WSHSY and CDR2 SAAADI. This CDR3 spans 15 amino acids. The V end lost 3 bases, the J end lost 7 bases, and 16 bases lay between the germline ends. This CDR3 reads CASSDELLRDNEQFF. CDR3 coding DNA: TGCGCCAGCAGTGACGAGCTACTCCGCGATAATGAGCAGTTCTTC.

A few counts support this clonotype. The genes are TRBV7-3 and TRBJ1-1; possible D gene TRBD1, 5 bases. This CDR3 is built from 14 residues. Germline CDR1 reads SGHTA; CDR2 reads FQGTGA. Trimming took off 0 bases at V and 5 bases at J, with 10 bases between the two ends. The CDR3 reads CASSLTGVGTEAFF. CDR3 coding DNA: TGTGCCAGCAGCTTAACGGGGGTAGGGACTGAAGCTTTCTTT. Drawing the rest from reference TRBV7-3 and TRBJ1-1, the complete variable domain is GAGVSQTPSNKVTEKGKYVELRCDPISGHTALYWYRQSLGQGPEFLIYFQGTGAADDSGLPNDRFFAVRPEGSVSTLKIQRTERGDSAVYLCASSLTGVGTEAFFGQGTRLTVV.

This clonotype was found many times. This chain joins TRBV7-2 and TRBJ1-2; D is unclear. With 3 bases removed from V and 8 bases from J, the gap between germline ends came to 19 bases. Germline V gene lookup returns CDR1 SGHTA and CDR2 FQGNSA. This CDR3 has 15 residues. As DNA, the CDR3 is TGTGCCAGCAGCTTGCCCCTCCCTCACCTAGAGGGCTACACCTTC. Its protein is CASSLPLPHLEGYTF.

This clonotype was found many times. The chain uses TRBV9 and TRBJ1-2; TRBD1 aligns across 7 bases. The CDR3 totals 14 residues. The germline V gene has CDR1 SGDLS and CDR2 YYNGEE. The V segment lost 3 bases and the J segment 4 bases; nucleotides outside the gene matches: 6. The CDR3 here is CASSGTGAGYGYTF. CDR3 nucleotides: TGTGCCAGCAGCGGCACAGGGGCCGGCTATGGCTACACCTTC.

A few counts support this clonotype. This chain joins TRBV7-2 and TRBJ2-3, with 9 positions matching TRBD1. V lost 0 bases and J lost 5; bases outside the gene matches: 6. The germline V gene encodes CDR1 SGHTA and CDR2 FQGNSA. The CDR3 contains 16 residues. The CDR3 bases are TGTGCCAGCAGCTTAGCACAGGGGGCGAGGGGAGATACGCAGTATTTT. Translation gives CASSLAQGARGDTQYF.

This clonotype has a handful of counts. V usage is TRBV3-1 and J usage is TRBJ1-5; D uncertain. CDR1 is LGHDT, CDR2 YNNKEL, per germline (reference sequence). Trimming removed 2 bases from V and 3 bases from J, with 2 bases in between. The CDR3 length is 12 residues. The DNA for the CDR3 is TGTGCCAGCAGCCAATACAATCAGCCCCAGCATTTT. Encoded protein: CASSQYNQPQHF.

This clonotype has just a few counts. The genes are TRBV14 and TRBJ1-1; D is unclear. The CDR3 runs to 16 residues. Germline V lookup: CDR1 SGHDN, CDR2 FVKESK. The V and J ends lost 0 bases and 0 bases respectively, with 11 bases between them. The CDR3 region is CASSQEDWQLNTEAFF. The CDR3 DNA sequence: TGTGCCAGCAGCCAAGAAGATTGGCAGTTGAACACTGAAGCTTTCTTT.

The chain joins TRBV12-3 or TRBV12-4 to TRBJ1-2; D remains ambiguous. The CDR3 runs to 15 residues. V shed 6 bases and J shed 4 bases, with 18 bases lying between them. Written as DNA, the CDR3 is TGTGCCAGCAGCCACCAGGACGGACCATTCTATGGCTACACCTTC. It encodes CASSHQDGPFYGYTF.

CDR3 sequence reads: CASGVNQETQYF. CDR3 sequence (DNA): TGTGCCAGCGGGGTTAACCAAGAGACCCAGTACTTC. The chain recombines TRBV6-1 with TRBJ2-5, with D hard to call. CDR1 and CDR2 from the germline V gene are MNHNS and SASEGT. This CDR3 contains 12 residues. The V end was cut by 8 bases, the J end by 0 bases, with 7 bases between.

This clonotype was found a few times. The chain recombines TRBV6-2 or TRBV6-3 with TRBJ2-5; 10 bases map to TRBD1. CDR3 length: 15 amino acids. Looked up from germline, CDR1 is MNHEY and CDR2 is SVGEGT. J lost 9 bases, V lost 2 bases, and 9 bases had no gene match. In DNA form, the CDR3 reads TGTGCCAGCAGTTACGGAGGTCAAGGGACAGGGGCCCAGTACTTC. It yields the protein CASSYGGQGTGAQYF.

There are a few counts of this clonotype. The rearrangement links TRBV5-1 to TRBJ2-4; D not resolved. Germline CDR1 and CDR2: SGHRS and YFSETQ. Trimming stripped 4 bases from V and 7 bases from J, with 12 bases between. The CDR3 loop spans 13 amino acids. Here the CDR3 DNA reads TGCGCCAGCAGCCCCATTCGCGGTAACATTCAGTACTTC. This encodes CASSPIRGNIQYF. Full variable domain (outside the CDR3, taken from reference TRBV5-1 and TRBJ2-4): KAGVTQTPRYLIKTRGQQVTLSCSPISGHRSVSWYQQTPGQGLQFLFEYFSETQRNKGNFPGRFSGRQFSNSRSEMNVSTLELGDSALYLCASSPIRGNIQYFGAGTRLSVL.

CDR3 nucleotide sequence: TGTGCCAGCAGCTGTCAGAGGGGCCAGAACACTGAAGCTTTCTTT. It is translated as CASSCQRGQNTEAFF. The chain is built from TRBV7-2 and TRBJ1-1, with D maybe TRBD1 (5 bases). Germline V lookup: CDR1 SGHTA, CDR2 FQGNSA. V shed 4 bases and J shed 1 base, with 13 bases lying between them. This CDR3 comprises 15 residues.

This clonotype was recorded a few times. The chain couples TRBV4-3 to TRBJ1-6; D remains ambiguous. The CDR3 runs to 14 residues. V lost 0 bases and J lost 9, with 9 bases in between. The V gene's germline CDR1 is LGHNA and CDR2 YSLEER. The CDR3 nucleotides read TGCGCCAGCAGCCAAGATTGGGCTGGTTCACCCCTCCACTTT. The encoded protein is CASSQDWAGSPLHF.

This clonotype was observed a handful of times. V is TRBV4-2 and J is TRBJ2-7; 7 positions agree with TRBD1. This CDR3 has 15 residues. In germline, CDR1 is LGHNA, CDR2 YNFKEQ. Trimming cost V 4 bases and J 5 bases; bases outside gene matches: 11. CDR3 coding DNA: TGTGCCAGCAGCCGAGTAAACAGGGGCGAAAACGAGCAGTACTTC. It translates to CASSRVNRGENEQYF.

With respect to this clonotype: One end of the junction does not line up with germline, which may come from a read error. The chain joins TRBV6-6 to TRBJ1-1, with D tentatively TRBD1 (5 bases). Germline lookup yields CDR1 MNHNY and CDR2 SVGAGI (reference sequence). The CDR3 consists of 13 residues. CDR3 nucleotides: TGCGCGTCCCGGGCCCCAGGGAGCACTGAAGCTTTCTTT. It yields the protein CASRAPGSTEAFF.

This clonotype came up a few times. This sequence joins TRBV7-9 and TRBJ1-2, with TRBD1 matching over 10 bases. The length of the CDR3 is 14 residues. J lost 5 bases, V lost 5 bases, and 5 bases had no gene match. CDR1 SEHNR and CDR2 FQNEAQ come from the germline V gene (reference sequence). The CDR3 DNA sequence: TGTGCCAGCAGCCCCCCGGGACAGGGGTATGGCTACACCTTC. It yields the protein CASSPPGQGYGYTF.

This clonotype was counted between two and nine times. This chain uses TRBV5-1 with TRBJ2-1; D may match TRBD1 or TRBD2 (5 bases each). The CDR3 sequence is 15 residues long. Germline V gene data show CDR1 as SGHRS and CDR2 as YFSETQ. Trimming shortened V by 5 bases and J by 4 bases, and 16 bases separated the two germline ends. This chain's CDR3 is CASSPTGTVYNEQFF. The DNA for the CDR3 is TGCGCCAGCAGTCCGACCGGGACGGTGTACAATGAGCAGTTCTTC.